The 32 T cell receptor beta chains below come from one sample, sequenced in a study of blood T cell repertoires in COVID-19 (dated by TCRdb to 2020 to 2022). Library preparation was by the immunoSEQ multiplex PCR assay. TCRdb stores this immuneACCESS table with in-frame sequences only. Part of the clones is absent; in the studies checked, under half of the shortfall reflects unresolved V genes, and no reason is known for the rest. The table for this sample lists 90,000 to 150,000 clones; over 75% of them were counted only once. 11% of the sample lies in the top ten. The sample was peripheral blood. The receptors come from an elderly man with acute or convalescent COVID-19.

The CDR3 spells CASRNLAGSSYEQYF. CDR3 nucleotides: TGCGCCAGCAGGAATCTAGCGGGGAGCTCCTACGAGCAGTACTTC. The chain uses TRBV5-1 and TRBJ2-7; TRBD2 matches at 9 bases. Germline assignment: CDR1 SGHRS and CDR2 YFSETQ. CDR3 size: 15 residues. Trimming at V came to 5 bases and at J to 0 bases, leaving 6 bases not matched to a gene.

The CDR3 loop is CASSLVGTGLETQYF. In nucleotides, the CDR3 is TGTGCCAGCAGCTTAGTAGGTACAGGGTTAGAGACCCAGTACTTC. The J gene is TRBJ2-5, the V gene TRBV7-9; tentatively, D is TRBD1 (6 bases). The CDR3 runs 15 residues. Per germline, CDR1 SEHNR and CDR2 FQNEAQ (reference sequence). V dropped 1 base and J dropped 4 bases, with 13 bases sitting between them. Supplemented by reference TRBV7-9 and TRBJ2-5, the full variable domain reads DTGVSQNPRHKITKRGQNVTFRCDPISEHNRLYWYRQTLGQGPEFLTYFQNEAQLEKSRLLSDRFSAERPKGSFSTLEIQRTEQGDSAMYLCASSLVGTGLETQYFGPGTRLLVL.

The chain couples TRBV3-1 (or the pseudogene TRBV3-2) to TRBJ1-2, with TRBD1 matching over 10 bases. Germline CDR1 LGHDT, CDR2 YNNKEL (reference sequence). The length of the CDR3 is 17 residues. The trim removed 3 bases at V and 3 bases at J, leaving 10 bases unmatched. In DNA, the CDR3 is TGTGCCAGCAGCCACCTAGATTCCGGGACAGGGGACTATGGCTACACCTTC. Its protein is CASSHLDSGTGDYGYTF.

V and J are TRBV27 and TRBJ2-3, with unresolved D. This CDR3 region has 15 residues. From germline, CDR1 is MNHEY and CDR2 SMNVEV (reference sequence). Deletions cut 4 bases from V and 0 bases from J, with 11 bases between. CDR3 nucleotides: TGTGCCAGCAGTTCGACCCAGACTAGCACAGATACGCAGTATTTT. Protein sequence: CASSSTQTSTDTQYF.

CDR3 protein: CASSPGNQETQYF. The CDR3 coding sequence is TGTGCCAGCAGCCCCGGGAACCAAGAGACCCAGTACTTC. The chain has TRBV27 and TRBJ2-5, with D perhaps matching TRBD2 (5 bases). The ends were cut back, 6 bases at V and 0 bases at J, with 8 bases in the middle. This CDR3 spans 13 amino acids. In germline, CDR1 is MNHEY, CDR2 SMNVEV (reference sequence).

This chain connects TRBV19 to TRBJ1-6, with D unclear. V was trimmed by 4 bases and J by 4 bases, leaving 5 bases between them. Germline V gene lookup returns CDR1 LNHDA and CDR2 SQIVND (reference sequence). The CDR3 is made up of 13 amino acids. CDR3 bases: TGTGCCAGTAGTAGCCAGTATAATTCACCCCTCCACTTT. It yields the protein CASSSQYNSPLHF.

The chain recombines TRBV5-5 with TRBJ1-1; D gene unclear. The germline V gene encodes CDR1 SGHKS and CDR2 YYEKEE (reference sequence). CDR3 length: 17 residues. Trimming took 0 bases from V and 3 from J, leaving 18 bases between them. Here the CDR3 reads CASSLVVLGSKHTEAFF. The DNA of the CDR3 is TGTGCCAGCAGCTTGGTGGTCCTGGGCAGCAAACACACTGAAGCTTTCTTT.

The chain has TRBV5-1 and TRBJ1-1; 12 positions agree with TRBD1. J lost 4 bases, V lost 4 bases, and 5 bases had no gene match. Germline CDR1 is SGHRS and CDR2 is YFSETQ. This CDR3 is 15 amino acids long. For the CDR3, the DNA is TGCGCCAGCAGCCCTGGGGGACAGGGGGCCACTGAAGCTTTCTTT. Amino acids: CASSPGGQGATEAFF.

The CDR3 region is CASSTGEGPPQETQYF. The CDR3 DNA reads TGTGCCAGTAGTACGGGAGAGGGGCCCCCGCAGGAGACCCAGTACTTC. This chain joins TRBV19 and TRBJ2-5, with a tentative D call TRBD2 (6 bases). The CDR3 has 16 residues. Germline V gene sequence: CDR1 LNHDA, CDR2 SQIVND (reference sequence). V was trimmed by 4 bases and J by 5 bases, leaving 20 bases between them.

In this sample, this clone turned up once. V gene TRBV10-3 combines with J gene TRBJ1-2; 10 positions match TRBD1. The germline gives CDR1 ENHRY, CDR2 SYGVKD. V shed 10 bases and J 4 bases; nucleotides not matched to a gene: 21. This CDR3 is built from 18 residues. The CDR3 protein is CATNDLRQGAFTSYGYTF. The CDR3 DNA reads as TGTGCCACCAATGACCTCAGACAGGGGGCCTTTACTAGCTATGGCTACACCTTC.

This clone was detected only a few times. The rearrangement joins TRBV5-1 to TRBJ2-2, with 7 bases aligning to TRBD1. This CDR3 contains 15 residues. Germline V CDR1 and CDR2: SGHRS, YFSETQ. After removal of 0 bases from V and 8 bases from J, the junction contained 7 bases not matched to a gene. For the CDR3, the DNA is TGCGCCAGCAGCTTGGACGGGACAGTGGCGGGGGAGCTGTTTTTT. This gives the protein CASSLDGTVAGELFF. Based on the CDR3 plus reference TRBV5-1 and TRBJ2-2, the full variable domain is KAGVTQTPRYLIKTRGQQVTLSCSPISGHRSVSWYQQTPGQGLQFLFEYFSETQRNKGNFPGRFSGRQFSNSRSEMNVSTLELGDSALYLCASSLDGTVAGELFFGEGSRLTVL.

The chain combines TRBV9 with TRBJ1-6; D is undetermined. The V gene's germline CDR1 is SGDLS and CDR2 YYNGEE. V lost 3 bases and J 7 bases, leaving 14 bases between the germline ends. The CDR3 is made up of 15 amino acids. This chain's CDR3 is CASSGPEGANSPLHF. DNA for the CDR3: TGTGCCAGCAGCGGACCCGAGGGAGCCAATTCACCCCTCCACTTT.

The chain is built from TRBV29-1 and TRBJ1-2, with 7 bases matching TRBD1. V was pared by 3 bases and J by 5 bases, with 6 bases of the junction left unmatched. The CDR3 covers 13 residues. Germline V gene data show CDR1 as SQVTM and CDR2 as ANQGSEA. As DNA, the CDR3 is TGCAGCGTTGAGTCAGGGGGTGGTTATGGCTACACCTTC. The encoded protein is CSVESGGGYGYTF.

The gene calls are TRBV11-2 and TRBJ2-3; the match to TRBD1 covers 8 bases. The CDR3 consists of 15 residues. From germline, CDR1 is SGHAT and CDR2 FQNNGV. The J segment lost 4 bases and the V segment lost 1 base, leaving 4 bases of the junction unmatched. The CDR3 sequence is CASSLGTGRADTQYF. CDR3 coding DNA: TGTGCCAGCAGCTTAGGGACAGGGCGGGCAGATACGCAGTATTTT.

The V gene is TRBV28, the J gene TRBJ1-5, with 9 positions matching TRBD1. From germline, CDR1 is MDHEN and CDR2 SYDVKM. The CDR3 extends over 17 amino acids. The J segment lost 1 base and the V segment lost 7 bases, leaving 11 bases of the junction unmatched. This CDR3 is CASKNSRDRVSNQPQHF. The CDR3, as DNA: TGTGCCAGCAAAAACTCGCGGGACAGGGTGAGCAATCAGCCCCAGCATTTT. Filled out from reference TRBV28 and TRBJ1-5, the complete variable domain reads DVKVTQSSRYLVKRTGEKVFLECVQDMDHENMFWYRQDPGLGLRLIYFSYDVKMKEKGDIPEGYSVSREKKERFSLILESASTNQTSMYLCASKNSRDRVSNQPQHFGDGTRLSIL.

The chain carries TRBV27 and TRBJ2-7; 7 nucleotides agree with TRBD1. Germline CDR1 MNHEY, CDR2 SMNVEV (reference sequence). V trimming: 2 bases; J trimming: 1 base; junction bases outside the gene matches: 5. The CDR3 totals 15 residues. The CDR3 nucleotides read TGTGCCAGCAGTTTAAAGGAGACAGGGTCCTACGAGCAGTACTTC. It codes for CASSLKETGSYEQYF.

The V gene is TRBV7-3, the J gene TRBJ2-7, with TRBD2 matching over 10 bases. This CDR3 has 15 residues. Germline trimming cut 1 base from V and 6 bases from J; bases unmatched to any gene: 6. CDR1 and CDR2 (germline): SGHTA, FQGTGA. The CDR3: CASSLSLAGVGEQYF. CDR3 DNA sequence: TGTGCCAGCAGCTTAAGTCTAGCGGGAGTTGGCGAGCAGTACTTC.

The V and J genes are TRBV3-1 (or the pseudogene TRBV3-2) and TRBJ1-3; TRBD1 might be the D (6 bases). Between the trimmed V and J ends, which lost 5 bases and 5 bases, there was a span of 13 bases. CDR1 is LGHDT and CDR2 is YNNKEL in the germline V gene (reference sequence). This CDR3 spans 14 amino acids. The CDR3 reads CASSLNRVRNTIYF. The CDR3 DNA is TGTGCCAGCAGCTTAAACAGGGTGAGAAACACCATATATTTT.

The genes are TRBV2 and TRBJ1-4; D is perhaps TRBD1 (6 bases). This CDR3 is built from 12 residues. The V and J ends lost 9 bases and 17 bases respectively, with 22 bases between them. Germline V gene data show CDR1 as SNHLY and CDR2 as FYNNEI. CDR3 coding DNA: TGTGCCAGTGCGGGGGCGCGCCCCGAAAGTTTTTTT. This encodes CASAGARPESFF.

The CDR3 sequence is CASSPPGTSNEQFF. The CDR3 nucleotides are TGTGCCAGCTCACCACCGGGGACTAGCAATGAGCAGTTCTTC. The rearrangement uses TRBV18 and TRBJ2-1; TRBD2 aligns across 8 bases. This CDR3 has 14 amino acids. V was pared by 0 bases and J by 6 bases, with 1 base of the junction left unmatched. CDR1 is KGHSH, CDR2 LQKENI, per germline.

Here the CDR3 DNA reads TGTGCCAGTAGGGCAGGCCCGAACACCGGGGAGCTGTTTTTT. It translates to CASRAGPNTGELFF. The chain joins TRBV19 to TRBJ2-2, with D unresolved. CDR1 is LNHDA and CDR2 is SQIVND in the germline V gene (reference sequence). This CDR3 contains 14 residues. V lost 6 bases and J lost 0, with 8 bases in between. Supplemented by reference TRBV19 and TRBJ2-2, the full variable domain reads DGGITQSPKYLFRKEGQNVTLSCEQNLNHDAMYWYRQDPGQGLRLIYYSQIVNDFQKGDIAEGYSVSREKKESFPLTVTSAQKNPTAFYLCASRAGPNTGELFFGEGSRLTVL.

The chain carries TRBV4-1 and TRBJ2-1; D is possibly TRBD1 (7 bases). The CDR3 spans 16 residues. The V gene lost 1 base and the J gene lost 4 bases, with 14 bases spanning the gap. Germline V gene data show CDR1 as MGHRA and CDR2 as YSYEKL. The CDR3: CASSQVAGGLYNEQFF. CDR3 coding DNA: TGCGCCAGCAGCCAAGTTGCAGGGGGGCTTTACAATGAGCAGTTCTTC.

This chain connects TRBV2 to TRBJ1-4, with 10 bases matching TRBD1. J gave up 8 bases and V 7 bases, and 10 bases lay outside the gene matches. The germline gives CDR1 SNHLY, CDR2 FYNNEI. This CDR3 comprises 15 residues. CDR3 sequence (DNA): TGTGCCAGCAACCCCCGACAGGGGGCAGAGGAAAAACTGTTTTTT. The encoded protein is CASNPRQGAEEKLFF.

V usage is TRBV5-1 and J usage is TRBJ2-7; possible D gene TRBD1, 5 bases. Germline CDR1 SGHRS, CDR2 YFSETQ. This CDR3 has 15 amino acids. The ends were cut back, 0 bases at V and 3 bases at J, with 13 bases in the middle. In DNA form, the CDR3 reads TGCGCCAGCAGCTTGGCCTTAGGGCAGGGCTACGAGCAGTACTTC. Encoded protein: CASSLALGQGYEQYF.

This clone has only one observation. The chain links TRBV27 to TRBJ2-1; the match to TRBD2 covers 9 bases. Per the germline V gene, CDR1 is MNHEY and CDR2 is SMNVEV (reference sequence). V gave up 6 bases and J gave up 4 bases; unmatched junction bases: 13. This CDR3 comprises 17 residues. CDR3 in amino acids: CASSFPRVAGAYNEQFF. As DNA, the CDR3 is TGTGCCAGCAGCTTCCCGAGGGTAGCGGGAGCATACAATGAGCAGTTCTTC.

The chain couples TRBV7-6 to TRBJ1-1; D perhaps matches TRBD1 (5 bases). Trimming took off 5 bases at V and 8 bases at J, with 15 bases between the two ends. The germline V gene encodes CDR1 SGHVS and CDR2 FNYEAQ. CDR3 length: 13 amino acids. CDR3 loop: CASSPRQWGEAFF. CDR3 in DNA: TGTGCCAGCAGCCCCCGACAGTGGGGCGAAGCTTTCTTT.

The J gene is TRBJ2-1, the V gene TRBV10-1; 11 positions agree with TRBD2. Unmatched junction bases numbered 5, after V lost 2 bases and J lost 8 bases. Germline values: CDR1 WNHNN, CDR2 SYGVQD (reference sequence). The CDR3 has 15 residues. This chain's CDR3 is CASSETSGGNHEQFF. DNA of the CDR3: TGCGCCAGCAGTGAGACTAGCGGGGGTAACCATGAGCAGTTCTTC.

The rearrangement joins TRBV18 to TRBJ2-5, with D perhaps matching TRBD2 (5 bases). Germline lookup yields CDR1 KGHSH and CDR2 LQKENI. Trimming removed 6 bases at V and 3 bases at J, with 14 bases between. This CDR3 is 14 amino acids long. In DNA form, the CDR3 reads TGTGCCAGCTCCTCCTGGTTGGGAGAAGAGACCCAGTACTTC. It translates to CASSSWLGEETQYF.

The count of this clone is one. The chain combines TRBV5-6 with TRBJ1-5; unclear D gene. This CDR3 region has 15 residues. CDR1 and CDR2 (germline): SGHDT, YYEEEE. V dropped 1 base and J dropped 0 bases, with 8 bases sitting between them. The CDR3: CASSLRTRSNQPQHF. The DNA for the CDR3 is TGTGCCAGCAGCTTGCGGACTCGTAGCAATCAGCCCCAGCATTTT. Looking up the rest from reference TRBV5-6 and TRBJ1-5 gives the full variable domain: DAGVTQSPTHLIKTRGQQVTLRCSPKSGHDTVSWYQQALGQGPQFIFQYYEEEERQRGNFPDRFSGHQFPNYSSELNVNALLLGDSALYLCASSLRTRSNQPQHFGDGTRLSIL.

The chain uses TRBV5-8 and TRBJ2-6, with a possible D match to TRBD2 (6 bases). Germline values: CDR1 SGHTS, CDR2 YDEGEE. The CDR3 consists of 16 residues. V lost 3 bases and J 0 bases, leaving 10 bases between the germline ends. The CDR3 here is CASSSRTNSGANVLTF. The CDR3 region has the DNA TGTGCCAGCAGCTCACGGACTAACTCTGGGGCCAACGTCCTGACTTTC.

This chain joins TRBV5-1 and TRBJ2-4, with D perhaps TRBD1 (6 bases). CDR1 and CDR2 (germline): SGHRS, YFSETQ. The CDR3 is 16 residues long. V lost 3 bases to trimming and J lost 1 base, with 14 bases between them. The CDR3 reads CASSSQGKSAKNIQYF. The CDR3 coding sequence is TGCGCCAGCAGCTCTCAGGGGAAGTCGGCCAAAAACATTCAGTACTTC.

This chain joins TRBV7-2 and TRBJ2-5, with TRBD2 matching over 9 bases. Germline V gene data show CDR1 as SGHTA and CDR2 as FQGNSA. V was pared by 3 bases and J by 5 bases, with 10 bases of the junction left unmatched. CDR3 length: 16 residues. Written as DNA, the CDR3 is TGTGCCAGCAGCTTTAAGTTTTCTAGCGGGACTGAGACCCAGTACTTC. This sequence encodes CASSFKFSSGTETQYF.